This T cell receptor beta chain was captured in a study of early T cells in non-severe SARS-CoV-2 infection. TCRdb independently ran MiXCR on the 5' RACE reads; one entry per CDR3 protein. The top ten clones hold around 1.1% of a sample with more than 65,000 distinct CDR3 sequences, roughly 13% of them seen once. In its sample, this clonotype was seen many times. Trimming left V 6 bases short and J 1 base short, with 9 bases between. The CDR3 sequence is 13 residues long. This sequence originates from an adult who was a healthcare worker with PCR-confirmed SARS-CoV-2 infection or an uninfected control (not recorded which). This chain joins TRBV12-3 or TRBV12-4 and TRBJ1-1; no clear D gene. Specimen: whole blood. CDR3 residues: CASSYDKNTEAFF. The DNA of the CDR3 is TGTGCCAGCAGCTACGACAAGAACACTGAAGCTTTCTTT.